Listed here are 14 T cell receptor beta chains from one sample, sequenced in a study of cytomegalovirus exposure and HLA in healthy donors. The PCR was carried out with 60 Vbeta primers and 13 Jbeta primers. Some clones are missing from TCRdb's copy, which holds only in-frame ones; the method was immunoSEQ multiplex PCR. The data contain 190,000 or so clones, roughly 78% of them singletons. Sequencing was performed on PBMCs. The origin of the receptors is a boy between 10 and 17 years old in good health and CMV-seronegative.

The chain combines TRBV4-2 with TRBJ2-5; D might be TRBD2 (5 bases). V was shortened by 0 bases and J by 2 bases, with 16 bases between the two germline ends. In germline, CDR1 is LGHNA, CDR2 YNFKEQ. This CDR3 has 17 residues. In DNA form, the CDR3 reads TGTGCCAGCAGCCAAGATCGCAGCGGAGGTAATCAAGAGACCCAGTACTTC. This codes for CASSQDRSGGNQETQYF.

The chain recombines TRBV4-2 with TRBJ2-2; the match to TRBD2 covers 9 bases. Losses at the gene ends were 7 bases for V and 8 bases for J; bases not matched to a gene: 5. Germline values: CDR1 LGHNA, CDR2 YNFKEQ. The CDR3 extends over 13 amino acids. The CDR3 nucleotides are TGTGCCAGCACAGGGCGGGGGGGAGGGGAGCTGTTTTTT. Translated, it gives CASTGRGGGELFF.

V usage is TRBV4-3 and J usage is TRBJ2-3; 9 nucleotides align to TRBD2. The germline CDR1 and CDR2 sequences are LGHNA and YSLEER. J gave up 3 bases and V 0 bases, and 16 bases lay outside the gene matches. The CDR3 contains 20 residues. This CDR3 is CASSQDMALAGGPVTDTQYF. CDR3 bases: TGCGCCAGCAGCCAAGATATGGCACTAGCGGGCGGCCCCGTGACAGATACGCAGTATTTT.

The chain is built from TRBV6-5 and TRBJ1-3; D gene uncertain. Germline assignment: CDR1 MNHEY and CDR2 SVGAGI. The CDR3 is 13 amino acids. V was pared by 6 bases and J by 4 bases, with 10 bases between. This CDR3 reads CASRLDSGNTIYF. In DNA, the CDR3 is TGTGCCAGCAGGCTAGACTCCGGAAACACCATATATTTT.

The gene calls are TRBV5-4 and TRBJ1-2; no firm D call. With 3 bases removed from V and 7 bases from J, the gap between germline ends came to 7 bases. The CDR3 consists of 11 residues. Germline values: CDR1 SGHNT, CDR2 YYREEE (reference sequence). CDR3: CASSYTSGYTF. CDR3 sequence (DNA): TGTGCCAGCAGCTACACCAGTGGCTACACCTTC.

This chain joins TRBV12-5 and TRBJ1-1, with 7 positions matching TRBD1. Losses at the gene ends were 3 bases for V and 5 bases for J; bases not matched to a gene: 6. The CDR3 sequence is 14 residues long. Germline loops: CDR1 LGHNT, CDR2 FRNRAP. The DNA of the CDR3 is TGTGCTAGTGGTTTTCTGACAGGGTGGACTGAAGCTTTCTTT. Protein sequence: CASGFLTGWTEAFF.

The table lists this clone with a few counts. The V gene is TRBV25-1, the J gene TRBJ1-1; the D gene is possibly TRBD1 (5 bases). Germline values: CDR1 MGHDK, CDR2 SYGVNS. The CDR3 spans 14 residues. V was cut by 5 bases and J by 0 bases, with 10 bases left in between. Written as DNA, the CDR3 is TGTGCCAGCAGTACGATGACAGTGAACACTGAAGCTTTCTTT. Translation gives CASSTMTVNTEAFF.

This clone occurred a few times. V is TRBV11-2 and J is TRBJ1-1; 7 nucleotides line up with TRBD1. J lost 2 bases, V lost 3 bases, and 3 bases had no gene match. Germline values: CDR1 SGHAT, CDR2 FQNNGV. The CDR3 runs to 14 residues. The CDR3 DNA follows: TGTGCCAGCAGCTTCGGGACAGTTAACACTGAAGCTTTCTTT. Translating it yields CASSFGTVNTEAFF.

V and J are TRBV11-2 and TRBJ1-5; 10 bases are shared with TRBD1. The CDR3 spans 17 residues. V was clipped by 2 bases and J by 4 bases; unmatched bases: 8. Per germline, CDR1 SGHAT and CDR2 FQNNGV. In DNA form, the CDR3 reads TGTGCCAGCAGCTTATATGCCGGGACAGGGGTTAATCAGCCCCAGCATTTT. Residues: CASSLYAGTGVNQPQHF. The entire variable domain, with the rest obtained from reference TRBV11-2 and TRBJ1-5, is as follows: EAGVAQSPRYKIIEKRQSVAFWCNPISGHATLYWYQQILGQGPKLLIQFQNNGVVDDSQLPKDRFSAERLKGVDSTLKIQPAKLEDSAVYLCASSLYAGTGVNQPQHFGDGTRLSIL.

The chain has TRBV6-1 and TRBJ1-2; 10 bases align to TRBD1. V shed 6 bases and J 8 bases; nucleotides not matched to a gene: 6. This CDR3 has 13 residues. Germline CDR1 is MNHNS and CDR2 is SASEGT. CDR3 coding DNA: TGTGCCAGCAGCCCCGACAGGGGGCAGGGCTACACCTTC. Translated, it gives CASSPDRGQGYTF.

This clone has just a few counts. The chain has TRBV12-2 and TRBJ1-1; TRBD1, as called in the table, went unchecked against the DNA. TRBV12-2 is noted as a pseudogene. This CDR3 comprises 16 residues. The CDR3 DNA follows: TGTGCAAGTCGCTTGGACAGGGGTGTGTCGAACACTGAAGCTTTCTTT. Protein sequence: CASRLDRGVSNTEAFF.

The V gene is TRBV30, the J gene TRBJ1-1; D is perhaps TRBD1 (5 bases). The V end was cut by 4 bases, the J end by 6 bases, with 12 bases between. Germline-derived CDR1 and CDR2 are GTSNPN and SVGIG (reference sequence). The CDR3 runs 12 residues. CDR3 in amino acids: CAWNPGRAEAFF. CDR3 nucleotides: TGTGCCTGGAACCCAGGGCGTGCTGAAGCTTTCTTT.

CDR3 DNA: TGTGCCAGCAAGGATCAGCGGGGGGCCTTCGATGAGCAGTTCTTC. As protein: CASKDQRGAFDEQFF. V and J are TRBV6-1 and TRBJ2-1, with TRBD2 matching over 9 bases. Germline CDR1 MNHNS, CDR2 SASEGT. The CDR3 totals 15 residues. The J segment lost 8 bases and the V segment lost 7 bases, leaving 12 bases of the junction unmatched.

The V gene is TRBV6-6, the J gene TRBJ2-1; 7 bases agree with TRBD2. The J segment lost 4 bases and the V segment lost 8 bases, leaving 8 bases of the junction unmatched. CDR3 size: 14 residues. Germline V CDR1 and CDR2: MNHNY, SVGAGI (reference sequence). The DNA for the CDR3 is TGTGCCAGCGAGACGGGGGGTTGGTACAATGAGCAGTTCTTC. Its protein product is CASETGGWYNEQFF.